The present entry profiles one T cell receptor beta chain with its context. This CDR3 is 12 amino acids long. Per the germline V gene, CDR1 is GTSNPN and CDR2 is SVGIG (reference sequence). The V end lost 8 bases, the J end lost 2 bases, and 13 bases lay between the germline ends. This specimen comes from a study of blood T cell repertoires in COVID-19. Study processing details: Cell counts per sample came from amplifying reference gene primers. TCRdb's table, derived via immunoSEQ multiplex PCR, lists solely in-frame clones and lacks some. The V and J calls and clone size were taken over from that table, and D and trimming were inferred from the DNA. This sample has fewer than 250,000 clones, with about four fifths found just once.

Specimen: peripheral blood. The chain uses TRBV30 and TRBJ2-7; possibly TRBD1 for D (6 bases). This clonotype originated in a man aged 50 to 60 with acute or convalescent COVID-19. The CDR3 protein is CAQSQGTYEQYF. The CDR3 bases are TGTGCCCAGAGCCAGGGGACCTACGAGCAGTACTTC.